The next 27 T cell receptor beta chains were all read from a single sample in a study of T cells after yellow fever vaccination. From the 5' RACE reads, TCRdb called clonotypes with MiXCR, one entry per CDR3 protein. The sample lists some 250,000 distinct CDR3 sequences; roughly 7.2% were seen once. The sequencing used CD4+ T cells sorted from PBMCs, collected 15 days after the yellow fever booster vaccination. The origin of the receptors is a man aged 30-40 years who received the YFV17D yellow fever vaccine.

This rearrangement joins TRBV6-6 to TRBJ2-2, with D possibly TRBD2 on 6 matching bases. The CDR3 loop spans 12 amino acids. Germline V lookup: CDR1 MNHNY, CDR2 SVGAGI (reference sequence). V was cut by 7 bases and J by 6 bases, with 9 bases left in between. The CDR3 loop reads CASTRGSGELFF. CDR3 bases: TGTGCCAGCACCCGGGGGTCCGGGGAGCTGTTTTTT.

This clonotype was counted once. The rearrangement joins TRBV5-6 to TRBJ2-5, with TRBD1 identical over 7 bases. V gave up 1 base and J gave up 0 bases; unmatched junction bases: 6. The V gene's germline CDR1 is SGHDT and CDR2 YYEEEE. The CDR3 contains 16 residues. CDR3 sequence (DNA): TGTGCCAGCAGCTTGACCACGGACAGGTACCAAGAGACCCAGTACTTC. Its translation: CASSLTTDRYQETQYF.

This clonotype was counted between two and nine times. The CDR3 DNA reads TGTGCCAGCAGCATGGCCGCGGGAGGCGACGAGACCCAGTACTTC. It yields the protein CASSMAAGGDETQYF. The rearrangement joins TRBV5-4 to TRBJ2-5, with TRBD2 matching over 8 bases. CDR3 length: 15 amino acids. Trimming removed 4 bases from V and 5 bases from J; junction bases left unmatched: 10. Germline V CDR1 and CDR2: SGHNT, YYREEE (reference sequence).

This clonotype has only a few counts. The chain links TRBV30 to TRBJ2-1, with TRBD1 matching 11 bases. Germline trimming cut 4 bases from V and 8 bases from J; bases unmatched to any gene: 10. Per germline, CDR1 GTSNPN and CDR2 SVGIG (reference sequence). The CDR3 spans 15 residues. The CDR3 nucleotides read TGTGCCTGGAATAAGGGGACAGGGGGAAAATATGAGCAGTTCTTC. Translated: CAWNKGTGGKYEQFF.

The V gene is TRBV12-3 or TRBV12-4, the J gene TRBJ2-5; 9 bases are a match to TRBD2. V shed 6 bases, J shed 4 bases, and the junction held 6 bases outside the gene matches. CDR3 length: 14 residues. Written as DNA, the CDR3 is TGTGCCAGCAGAGGGGCGGGAGGGGTAGAGACCCAGTACTTC. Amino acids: CASRGAGGVETQYF.

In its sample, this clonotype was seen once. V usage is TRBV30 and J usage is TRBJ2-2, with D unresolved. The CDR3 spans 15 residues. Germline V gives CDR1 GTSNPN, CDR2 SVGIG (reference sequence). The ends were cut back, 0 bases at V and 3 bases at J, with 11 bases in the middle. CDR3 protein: CAWSVGRTYTGELFF. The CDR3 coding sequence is TGTGCCTGGAGTGTAGGGCGGACCTACACCGGGGAGCTGTTTTTT.

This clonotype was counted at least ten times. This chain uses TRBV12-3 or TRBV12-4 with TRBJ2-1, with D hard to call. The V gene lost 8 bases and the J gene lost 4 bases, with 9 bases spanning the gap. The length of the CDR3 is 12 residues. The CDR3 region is CASPNKYNEQFF. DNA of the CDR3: TGTGCCAGCCCGAACAAGTACAATGAGCAGTTCTTC.

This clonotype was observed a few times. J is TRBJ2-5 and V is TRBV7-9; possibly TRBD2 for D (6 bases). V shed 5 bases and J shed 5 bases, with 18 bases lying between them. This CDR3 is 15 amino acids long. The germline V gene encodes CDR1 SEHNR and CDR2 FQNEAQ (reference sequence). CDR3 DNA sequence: TGTGCCAGCAGCCCTAGTGGAGGGCCAGAGGAGACCCAGTACTTC. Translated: CASSPSGGPEETQYF.

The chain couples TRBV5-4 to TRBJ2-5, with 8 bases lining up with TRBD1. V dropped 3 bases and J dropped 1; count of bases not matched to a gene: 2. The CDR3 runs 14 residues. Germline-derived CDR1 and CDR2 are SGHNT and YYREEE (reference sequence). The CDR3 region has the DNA TGTGCCAGCAGCTCAGGACAGGGCCAAGAGACCCAGTACTTC. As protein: CASSSGQGQETQYF.

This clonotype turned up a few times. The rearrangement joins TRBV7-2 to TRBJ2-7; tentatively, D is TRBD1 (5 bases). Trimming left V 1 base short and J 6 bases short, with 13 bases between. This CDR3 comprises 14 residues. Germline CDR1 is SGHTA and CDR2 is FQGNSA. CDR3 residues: CASSLGTGLGEQYF. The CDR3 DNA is TGTGCCAGCAGCTTAGGCACAGGTTTGGGCGAGCAGTACTTC.

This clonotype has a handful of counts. CDR3 residues: CASSFANTEAFF. CDR3 DNA: TGTGCCAGCAGCTTTGCGAACACTGAAGCTTTCTTT. The chain carries TRBV5-6 and TRBJ1-1, with D unclear. Germline-derived CDR1 and CDR2 are SGHDT and YYEEEE. V lost 2 bases to trimming and J lost 1 base, with 3 bases between them. The CDR3 runs 12 residues.

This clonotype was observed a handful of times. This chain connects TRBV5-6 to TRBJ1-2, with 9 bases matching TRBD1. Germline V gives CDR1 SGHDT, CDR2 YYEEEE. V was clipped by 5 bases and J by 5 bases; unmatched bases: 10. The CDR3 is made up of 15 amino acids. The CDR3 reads CASRLTRDRDYGYTF. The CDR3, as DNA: TGTGCCAGCAGACTAACACGGGACAGGGATTATGGCTACACCTTC.

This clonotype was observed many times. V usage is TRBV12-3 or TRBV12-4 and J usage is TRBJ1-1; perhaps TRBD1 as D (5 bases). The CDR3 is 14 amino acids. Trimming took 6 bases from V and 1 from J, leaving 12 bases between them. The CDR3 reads CASSLGTANTEAFF. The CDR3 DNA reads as TGTGCCAGCAGCTTGGGGACGGCGAACACTGAAGCTTTCTTT.

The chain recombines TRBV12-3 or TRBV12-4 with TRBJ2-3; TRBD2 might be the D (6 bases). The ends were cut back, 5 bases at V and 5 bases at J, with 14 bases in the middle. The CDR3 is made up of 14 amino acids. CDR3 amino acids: CASSAPGGRDTQYF. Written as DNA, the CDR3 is TGTGCCAGCAGTGCCCCCGGGGGACGAGATACGCAGTATTTT.

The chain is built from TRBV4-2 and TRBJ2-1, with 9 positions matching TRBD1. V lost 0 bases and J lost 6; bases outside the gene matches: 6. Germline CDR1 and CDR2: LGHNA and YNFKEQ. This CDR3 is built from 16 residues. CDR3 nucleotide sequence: TGTGCCAGCAGCCAAGAACAACAGGGGGCGGGCAATGAGCAGTTCTTC. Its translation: CASSQEQQGAGNEQFF.

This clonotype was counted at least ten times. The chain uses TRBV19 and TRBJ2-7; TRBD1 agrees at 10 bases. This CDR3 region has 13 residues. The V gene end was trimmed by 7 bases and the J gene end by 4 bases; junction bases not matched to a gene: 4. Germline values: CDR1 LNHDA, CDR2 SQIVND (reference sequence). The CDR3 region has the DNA TGTGCCAGTACGAGGGGACAGGGGTACGAGCAGTACTTC. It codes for CASTRGQGYEQYF.

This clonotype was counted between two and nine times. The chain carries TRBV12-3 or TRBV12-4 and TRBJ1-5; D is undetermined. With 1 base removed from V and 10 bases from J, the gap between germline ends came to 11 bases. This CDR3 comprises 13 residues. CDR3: CASSLGSKAPQHF. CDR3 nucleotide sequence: TGTGCCAGCAGTTTAGGCAGTAAGGCCCCCCAGCATTTT.

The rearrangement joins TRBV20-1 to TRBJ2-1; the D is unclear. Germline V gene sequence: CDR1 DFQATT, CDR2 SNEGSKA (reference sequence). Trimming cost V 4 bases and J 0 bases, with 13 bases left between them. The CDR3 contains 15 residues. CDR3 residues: CSAIDPFGSYNEQFF. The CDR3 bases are TGCAGTGCTATAGACCCGTTTGGCTCCTACAATGAGCAGTTCTTC.

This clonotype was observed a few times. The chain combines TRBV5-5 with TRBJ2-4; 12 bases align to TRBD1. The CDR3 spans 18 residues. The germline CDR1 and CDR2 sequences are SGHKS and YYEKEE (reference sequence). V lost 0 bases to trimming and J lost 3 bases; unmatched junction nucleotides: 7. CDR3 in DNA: TGTGCCAGCAGCTTGGAGGGACAGGGGGCTTGGGTCAAAAACATTCAGTACTTC. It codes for CASSLEGQGAWVKNIQYF.

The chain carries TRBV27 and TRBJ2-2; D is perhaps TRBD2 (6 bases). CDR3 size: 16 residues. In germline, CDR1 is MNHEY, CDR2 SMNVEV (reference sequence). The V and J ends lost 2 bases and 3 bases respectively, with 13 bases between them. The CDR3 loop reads CASSLVAEYHTGELFF. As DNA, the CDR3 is TGTGCCAGCAGTTTAGTAGCGGAGTATCACACCGGGGAGCTGTTTTTT.

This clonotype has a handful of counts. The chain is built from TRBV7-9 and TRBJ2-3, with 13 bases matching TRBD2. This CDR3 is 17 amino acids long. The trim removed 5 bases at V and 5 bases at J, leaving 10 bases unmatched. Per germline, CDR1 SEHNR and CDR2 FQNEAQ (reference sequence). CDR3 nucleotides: TGTGCCAGCAGCGAAGCGTGGACTAGCGGGAGTGGAGATACGCAGTATTTT. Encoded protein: CASSEAWTSGSGDTQYF.

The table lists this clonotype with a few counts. CDR3 protein: CARVWDKETQYF. CDR3 in DNA: TGCGCCAGGGTATGGGACAAAGAGACCCAGTACTTC. This chain joins TRBV5-1 and TRBJ2-5; maybe TRBD1 (6 bases). From germline, CDR1 is SGHRS and CDR2 YFSETQ. V lost 8 bases and J 3 bases, leaving 11 bases between the germline ends. The CDR3 sequence is 12 residues long.

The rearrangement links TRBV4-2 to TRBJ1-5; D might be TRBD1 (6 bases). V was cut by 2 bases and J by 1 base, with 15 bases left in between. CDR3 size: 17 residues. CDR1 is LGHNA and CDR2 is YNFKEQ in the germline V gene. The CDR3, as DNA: TGTGCCAGCAGCCAATTGTCGGGGGGCCTGAGCAATCAGCCCCAGCATTTT. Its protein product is CASSQLSGGLSNQPQHF.

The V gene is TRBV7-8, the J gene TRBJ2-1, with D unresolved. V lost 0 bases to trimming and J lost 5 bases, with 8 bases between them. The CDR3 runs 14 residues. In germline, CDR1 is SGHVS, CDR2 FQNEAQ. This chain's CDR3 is CASSLAVQHNEQFF. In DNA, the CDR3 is TGTGCCAGCAGCTTAGCTGTACAGCACAATGAGCAGTTCTTC.

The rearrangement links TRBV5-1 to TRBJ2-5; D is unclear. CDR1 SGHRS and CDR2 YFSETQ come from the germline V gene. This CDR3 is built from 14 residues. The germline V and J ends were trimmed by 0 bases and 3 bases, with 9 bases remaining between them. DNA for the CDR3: TGCGCCAGCAGCTTGGCCAGGACCAAAGAGACCCAGTACTTC. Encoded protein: CASSLARTKETQYF.

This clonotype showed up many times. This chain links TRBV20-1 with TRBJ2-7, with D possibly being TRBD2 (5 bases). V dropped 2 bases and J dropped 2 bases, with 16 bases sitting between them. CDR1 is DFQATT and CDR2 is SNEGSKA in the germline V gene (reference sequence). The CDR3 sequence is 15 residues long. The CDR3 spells CSARSDSQWTYEQYF. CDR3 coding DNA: TGCAGTGCTAGATCGGACTCCCAATGGACCTACGAGCAGTACTTC.

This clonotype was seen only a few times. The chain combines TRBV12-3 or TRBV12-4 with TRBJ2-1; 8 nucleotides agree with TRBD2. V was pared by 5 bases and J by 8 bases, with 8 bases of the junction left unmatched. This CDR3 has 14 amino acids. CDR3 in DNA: TGTGCCAGCAGTGGACGACTAGCGAAATATGAGCAGTTCTTC. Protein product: CASSGRLAKYEQFF.